Listed here are 29 T cell receptor beta chains from one sample, sequenced in a study of naive and memory T cell subsets. A UMI-containing oligonucleotide was joined by 3' ligation to the TCR cDNA template. Four PCR rounds used nested alpha and beta constant region primers plus the SP2 primer. Each CDR3 protein gets one entry after TCRdb re-called the 5' RACE reads with MiXCR. Of about 48,000 distinct CDR3 sequences in the sample, roughly 4.7% are singletons; the top ten hold roughly 0.8%. The receptors here all came from a female donor in good health.

The sample holds many counts of this clonotype. The genes are TRBV12-3 or TRBV12-4 and TRBJ1-6; 9 bases match TRBD1. V dropped 6 bases and J dropped 7; count of bases not matched to a gene: 7. The CDR3 loop spans 15 amino acids. The CDR3 region is CASSNRGQENSPLHF. The DNA for the CDR3 is TGTGCCAGCAGCAACAGGGGGCAGGAGAATTCACCCCTCCACTTT.

This clonotype was counted ten times or more. This chain uses TRBV27 with TRBJ2-7; either TRBD1 or TRBD2 may supply D (5 bases each). Germline V gives CDR1 MNHEY, CDR2 SMNVEV (reference sequence). V lost 8 bases to trimming and J lost 4 bases, with 9 bases between them. The CDR3 has 11 amino acids. The CDR3 here is CASGGFYEQYF. The CDR3, as DNA: TGTGCCAGCGGGGGATTTTACGAGCAGTACTTC.

V usage is TRBV19 and J usage is TRBJ2-1; TRBD1 might be the D (6 bases). Trimming removed 3 bases at V and 9 bases at J, with 18 bases between. The length of the CDR3 is 15 residues. The germline gives CDR1 LNHDA, CDR2 SQIVND (reference sequence). This CDR3 reads CASSINQGIWAEQFF. Here the CDR3 DNA reads TGTGCCAGTAGTATCAATCAGGGGATCTGGGCTGAGCAGTTCTTC.

This clonotype was seen repeatedly, ten times or more. V usage is TRBV11-2 and J usage is TRBJ2-1, with D unresolved. The CDR3 spans 15 residues. Germline V gene sequence: CDR1 SGHAT, CDR2 FQNNGV. V gave up 0 bases and J gave up 8 bases, with 14 bases separating them. The CDR3 nucleotides read TGTGCCAGCAGCTTAGATCGGGTCGCCGGCCATGAGCAGTTCTTC. Residues: CASSLDRVAGHEQFF.

The V and J genes are TRBV19 and TRBJ1-5, with 12 bases aligning to TRBD1. Germline assignment: CDR1 LNHDA and CDR2 SQIVND (reference sequence). The CDR3 runs 13 residues. V trimming: 6 bases; J trimming: 7 bases; junction bases outside the gene matches: 1. This chain's CDR3 is CASRGTGGQPQHF. The CDR3 nucleotides read TGTGCCAGTAGGGGGACAGGGGGCCAGCCCCAGCATTTT. The whole variable domain, remainder taken from reference TRBV19 and TRBJ1-5, is DGGITQSPKYLFRKEGQNVTLSCEQNLNHDAMYWYRQDPGQGLRLIYYSQIVNDFQKGDIAEGYSVSREKKESFPLTVTSAQKNPTAFYLCASRGTGGQPQHFGDGTRLSIL.

This clonotype was observed a few times. The chain uses TRBV2 and TRBJ2-1; D call uncertain. The length of the CDR3 is 16 residues. Germline V lookup: CDR1 SNHLY, CDR2 FYNNEI. The V end was cut by 2 bases, the J end by 4 bases, with 15 bases between. As DNA, the CDR3 is TGTGCCAGCAGTGAAAGGGCCGCTACTAATTACAATGAGCAGTTCTTC. Encoded protein: CASSERAATNYNEQFF.

At least ten counts were recorded for this clonotype. The chain recombines TRBV12-3 or TRBV12-4 with TRBJ1-2; D uncertain. The CDR3 has 11 residues. V gave up 2 bases and J gave up 8 bases, with 6 bases separating them. The CDR3 DNA follows: TGTGCCAGCAGTTTAAGTGTAGGCTACACCTTC. It is translated as CASSLSVGYTF.

This chain uses TRBV29-1 with TRBJ1-2; D gene ambiguous. CDR3 size: 13 residues. Per the germline V gene, CDR1 is SQVTM and CDR2 is ANQGSEA. V was trimmed by 0 bases and J by 8 bases, leaving 13 bases between them. For the CDR3, the DNA is TGCAGCGTTGAAGAGGGCCGCCTAGGGGGCTACACCTTC. It is translated as CSVEEGRLGGYTF. Full variable domain (missing parts from reference TRBV29-1 and TRBJ1-2): SAVISQKPSRDICQRGTSLTIQCQVDSQVTMMFWYRQQPGQSLTLIATANQGSEATYESGFVIDKFPISRPNLTFSTLTVSNMSPEDSSIYLCSVEEGRLGGYTFGSGTRLTVV.

By share of the sample, this clonotype is medium-sized. The J gene is TRBJ1-1, the V gene TRBV29-1; possible D gene TRBD1, 5 bases. V lost 4 bases and J 1 base, leaving 16 bases between the germline ends. The CDR3 length is 15 residues. CDR1 SQVTM and CDR2 ANQGSEA come from the germline V gene. The CDR3 here is CSVVTWGASNTEAFF. DNA of the CDR3: TGCAGCGTTGTCACCTGGGGCGCATCGAACACTGAAGCTTTCTTT.

This clonotype appeared many times. CDR3 bases: TGCGCCAGCAGCCCAACTAGCGGAGGGGGCAATGAGCAGTTCTTC. It codes for CASSPTSGGGNEQFF. V gene TRBV5-1 combines with J gene TRBJ2-1; TRBD2 matches at 8 bases. This CDR3 is 15 amino acids long. The V gene end was trimmed by 4 bases and the J gene end by 6 bases; junction bases not matched to a gene: 9. Germline V gene lookup returns CDR1 SGHRS and CDR2 YFSETQ.

This clonotype was counted many times. The rearrangement links TRBV27 to TRBJ2-1; D is unresolved. Germline V gene data show CDR1 as MNHEY and CDR2 as SMNVEV (reference sequence). With 6 bases removed from V and 4 bases from J, the gap between germline ends came to 4 bases. The CDR3 runs 11 residues. The CDR3 DNA sequence: TGTGCCAGCAGCCGTTACAATGAGCAGTTCTTC. It encodes CASSRYNEQFF.

This clonotype showed up many times. A read error may produce the germline difference seen at one junction end. The J gene is TRBJ1-1, the V gene TRBV6-2 or TRBV6-3; maybe TRBD1 (5 bases). CDR1 is MNHEY and CDR2 is SVGEGT in the germline V gene. The CDR3 runs 13 residues. CDR3 sequence (DNA): TGTGCCAGCACTTACTCGGGCCAGGGTGAAGCTTTCTTT. This encodes CASTYSGQGEAFF.

The gene calls are TRBV7-2 and TRBJ2-7, with D tentatively TRBD2 (5 bases). The CDR3 length is 13 residues. Trimming pared 5 bases from V and 6 bases from J, leaving 14 bases between. Germline V CDR1 and CDR2: SGHTA, FQGNSA. CDR3 DNA: TGTGCCAGCAGCCCCAACCGGGGTCTCGAGCAGTACTTC. Translated: CASSPNRGLEQYF.

This clonotype was observed many times. The genes are TRBV7-6 and TRBJ1-2, with a weak D call TRBD1 (6 bases). The length of the CDR3 is 13 residues. V lost 5 bases and J 8 bases, leaving 15 bases between the germline ends. Germline CDR1 is SGHVS and CDR2 is FNYEAQ. The DNA for the CDR3 is TGTGCCAGCAGCGGGAGGGGGTTACGGGGCTACACCTTC. Amino acids: CASSGRGLRGYTF.

The chain combines TRBV7-9 with TRBJ2-1, with TRBD2 identical over 12 bases. The CDR3 consists of 17 residues. Germline CDR1 reads SEHNR; CDR2 reads FQNEAQ (reference sequence). Trimming removed 1 base from V and 6 bases from J; junction bases left unmatched: 7. CDR3 sequence reads: CASSLDASGRAFNEQFF. The DNA of the CDR3 is TGTGCCAGCAGCTTAGATGCTAGCGGGAGGGCCTTCAATGAGCAGTTCTTC.

Many counts were recorded for this clonotype. The genes are TRBV7-9 and TRBJ2-7; 7 nucleotides agree with TRBD2. V gave up 8 bases and J gave up 3 bases; unmatched junction bases: 4. The CDR3 is made up of 12 amino acids. The germline gives CDR1 SEHNR, CDR2 FQNEAQ (reference sequence). CDR3 DNA: TGTGCCAGCGGGACTACGAACTACGAGCAGTACTTC. Translation: CASGTTNYEQYF.

The rearrangement joins TRBV19 to TRBJ2-2; 9 bases are a match to TRBD2. The V and J ends lost 6 bases and 5 bases, in that order; junction bases with no gene match: 13. CDR1 is LNHDA and CDR2 is SQIVND in the germline V gene (reference sequence). This CDR3 is built from 17 residues. The CDR3: CASSLLASGKKTGELFF. CDR3 coding DNA: TGTGCCAGTAGCCTCCTGGCTAGCGGGAAGAAGACCGGGGAGCTGTTTTTT.

There are many counts of this clonotype. The chain joins TRBV6-2 or TRBV6-3 to TRBJ2-1, with D possibly being TRBD2 (6 bases). The V gene lost 2 bases and the J gene lost 9 bases, with 14 bases spanning the gap. CDR3 size: 14 residues. The germline CDR1 and CDR2 sequences are MNHEY and SVGEGT. DNA for the CDR3: TGTGCCAGCAGTTACCTGGGGGGTTTTACTGAGCAGTTCTTC. Translating it yields CASSYLGGFTEQFF.

The CDR3 loop reads CANPRSANTGELFF. In DNA, the CDR3 is TGTGCCAACCCGCGTAGCGCGAACACCGGGGAGCTGTTTTTT. The chain joins TRBV12-3 or TRBV12-4 to TRBJ2-2; possible D gene TRBD2, 5 bases. V lost 10 bases and J lost 0, with 12 bases in between. This CDR3 has 14 residues.

This clonotype showed up many times. The V gene is TRBV20-1, the J gene TRBJ2-7, with 10 positions matching TRBD1. This CDR3 contains 13 residues. Germline CDR1 reads DFQATT; CDR2 reads SNEGSKA (reference sequence). V lost 6 bases, J lost 6 bases, and 8 bases stayed unmatched. For the CDR3, the DNA is TGCAGTGCACCTCGACAGGGGGCGTCCGAGCAGTACTTC. This codes for CSAPRQGASEQYF.

In its sample, this clonotype was seen many times. The chain links TRBV5-5 to TRBJ2-7, with D uncertain. The CDR3 covers 14 residues. V lost 4 bases, J lost 0 bases, and 11 bases lay in between. Looked up from germline, CDR1 is SGHKS and CDR2 is YYEKEE (reference sequence). The CDR3 reads CASSPDASSYEQYF. The CDR3, as DNA: TGTGCCAGCAGCCCGGACGCCAGCTCCTACGAGCAGTACTTC.

This clonotype occurred many times. The chain is built from TRBV19 and TRBJ2-2; D unclear. This CDR3 is built from 13 residues. CDR1 is LNHDA, CDR2 SQIVND, per germline (reference sequence). V lost 6 bases, J lost 3 bases, and 8 bases lay in between. CDR3 coding DNA: TGTGCCAGTAGCCCCCTTTACACCGGGGAGCTGTTTTTT. This encodes CASSPLYTGELFF.

Many counts were recorded for this clonotype. The rearrangement links TRBV20-1 to TRBJ1-1; no reliable D call. The germline V gene encodes CDR1 DFQATT and CDR2 SNEGSKA (reference sequence). The CDR3 runs to 16 residues. V lost 4 bases and J lost 0, with 18 bases in between. The CDR3 DNA sequence: TGCAGTGCTAATGGCGGGCAGGTCCTCATGAACACTGAAGCTTTCTTT. It is translated as CSANGGQVLMNTEAFF.

This clonotype was recorded many times. The chain uses TRBV28 and TRBJ1-3; D is unclear. CDR3 length: 15 amino acids. The V end lost 7 bases, the J end lost 0 bases, and 13 bases lay between the germline ends. Germline V gives CDR1 MDHEN, CDR2 SYDVKM. CDR3 loop: CASNQRGYSGNTIYF. DNA for the CDR3: TGTGCCAGCAACCAGCGAGGGTACTCTGGAAACACCATATATTTT.

This clonotype came up many times. The chain recombines TRBV13 with TRBJ2-7; D may be TRBD1 (8 bases). The CDR3 totals 16 residues. From germline, CDR1 is PRHDT and CDR2 FYEKMQ (reference sequence). Trimming removed 5 bases at V and 0 bases at J, with 17 bases between. The CDR3 nucleotides read TGTGCCAGCAGCCAGGCCGGGGGGACAGGCTCCTACGAGCAGTACTTC. Its protein product is CASSQAGGTGSYEQYF.

There are many counts of this clonotype. This rearrangement joins TRBV28 to TRBJ2-3, with TRBD2 matching 7 bases. The CDR3 loop spans 15 amino acids. The V gene end was trimmed by 3 bases and the J gene end by 2 bases; junction bases not matched to a gene: 5. Germline CDR1 MDHEN, CDR2 SYDVKM. The CDR3 DNA follows: TGTGCCAGCAGTTTTTCTAGCGGAGTCACAGATACGCAGTATTTT. It yields the protein CASSFSSGVTDTQYF.

This clonotype was detected ten times or more. The rearrangement uses TRBV29-1 and TRBJ2-1; TRBD1 aligns across 8 bases. CDR3 length: 13 amino acids. Germline-derived CDR1 and CDR2 are SQVTM and ANQGSEA. The V and J ends lost 4 bases and 9 bases, in that order; junction bases with no gene match: 8. The CDR3 nucleotides are TGCAGCGTTGTTGAGACAGGGGTCGGTGAGCAGTTCTTC. Amino acid sequence: CSVVETGVGEQFF.

This clonotype was seen repeatedly, ten times or more. The rearrangement links TRBV5-1 to TRBJ2-1, with 9 nucleotides matching TRBD2. The CDR3 is 15 amino acids. Trimming removed 1 base from V and 5 bases from J; junction bases left unmatched: 4. Germline-derived CDR1 and CDR2 are SGHRS and YFSETQ. CDR3 amino acids: CASSLLAGINNEQFF. The CDR3 region has the DNA TGCGCCAGCAGCTTGCTAGCGGGAATTAACAATGAGCAGTTCTTC.

This clonotype appeared many times. The gene calls are TRBV6-5 and TRBJ2-5; 9 bases are a match to TRBD1. CDR3 size: 20 residues. V shed 2 bases, J shed 2 bases, and the junction held 18 bases outside the gene matches. Germline V CDR1 and CDR2: MNHEY, SVGAGI. Here the CDR3 DNA reads TGTGCCAGCAGTTACCCACCGCCGGGACAGGGCCACTCGAAACAAGAGACCCAGTACTTC. It translates to CASSYPPPGQGHSKQETQYF.